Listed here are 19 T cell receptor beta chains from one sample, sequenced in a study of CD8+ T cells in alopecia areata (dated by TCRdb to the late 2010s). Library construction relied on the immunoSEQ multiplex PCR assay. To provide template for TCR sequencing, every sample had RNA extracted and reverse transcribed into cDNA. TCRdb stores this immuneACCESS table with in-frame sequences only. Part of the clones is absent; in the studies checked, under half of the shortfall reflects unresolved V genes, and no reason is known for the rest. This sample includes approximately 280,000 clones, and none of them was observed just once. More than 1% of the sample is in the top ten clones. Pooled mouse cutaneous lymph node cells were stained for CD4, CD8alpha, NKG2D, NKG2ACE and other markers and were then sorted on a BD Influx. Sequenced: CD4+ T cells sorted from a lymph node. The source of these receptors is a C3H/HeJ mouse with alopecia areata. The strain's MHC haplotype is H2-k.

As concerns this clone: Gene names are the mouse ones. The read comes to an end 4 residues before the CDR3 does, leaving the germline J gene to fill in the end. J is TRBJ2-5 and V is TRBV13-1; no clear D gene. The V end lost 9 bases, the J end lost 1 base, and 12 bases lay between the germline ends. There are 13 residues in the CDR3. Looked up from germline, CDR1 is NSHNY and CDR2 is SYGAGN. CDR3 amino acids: CATSTPYQDTQYF. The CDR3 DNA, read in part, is TGTGCCACCTCGACACCCTACCAAGAC.

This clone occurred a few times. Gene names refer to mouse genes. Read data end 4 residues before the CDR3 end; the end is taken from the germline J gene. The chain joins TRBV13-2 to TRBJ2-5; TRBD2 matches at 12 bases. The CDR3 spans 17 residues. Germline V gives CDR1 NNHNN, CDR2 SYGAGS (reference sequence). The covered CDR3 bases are TGTGCCAGCGGTGATGGACTGGGGGGGCGCGAGGAAGAC. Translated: CASGDGLGGREED. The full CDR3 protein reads CASGDGLGGREEDTQYF.

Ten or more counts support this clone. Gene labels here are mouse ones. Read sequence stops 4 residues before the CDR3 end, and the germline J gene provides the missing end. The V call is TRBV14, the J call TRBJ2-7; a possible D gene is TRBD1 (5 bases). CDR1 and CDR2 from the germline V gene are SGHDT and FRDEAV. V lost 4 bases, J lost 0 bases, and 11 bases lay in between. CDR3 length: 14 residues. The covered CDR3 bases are TGTGCCAGCAGTCCGACAGTTTACTCCTAT. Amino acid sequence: CASSPTVYSY. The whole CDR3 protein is CASSPTVYSYEQYF.

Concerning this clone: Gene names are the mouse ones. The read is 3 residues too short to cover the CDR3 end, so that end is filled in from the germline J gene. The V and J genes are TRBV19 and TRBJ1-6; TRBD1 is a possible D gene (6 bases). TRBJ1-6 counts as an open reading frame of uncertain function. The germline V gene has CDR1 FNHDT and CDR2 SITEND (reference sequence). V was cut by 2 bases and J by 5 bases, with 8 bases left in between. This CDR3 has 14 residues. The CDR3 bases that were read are TGTGCCAGCAGTATGGGGACAAATAATTCGCCC. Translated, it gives CASSMGTNNSP. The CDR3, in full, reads CASSMGTNNSPLYF.

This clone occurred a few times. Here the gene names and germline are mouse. The sequenced part of the CDR3 DNA is TGTGCCTGGAGGCGACAGTCAAACTCC. It is translated as CAWRRQSNS. The CDR3 as a whole reads CAWRRQSNSDYTF. J is TRBJ1-2 and V is TRBV31; TRBD1 is a possible D gene (5 bases). The missing CDR3 end, 4 residues past where the read stops, is filled in from the germline J gene. CDR1 is GKSSPN and CDR2 is SITVG in the germline V gene. Trimming removed 3 bases at V and 0 bases at J, with 8 bases between. The CDR3 length is 13 residues.

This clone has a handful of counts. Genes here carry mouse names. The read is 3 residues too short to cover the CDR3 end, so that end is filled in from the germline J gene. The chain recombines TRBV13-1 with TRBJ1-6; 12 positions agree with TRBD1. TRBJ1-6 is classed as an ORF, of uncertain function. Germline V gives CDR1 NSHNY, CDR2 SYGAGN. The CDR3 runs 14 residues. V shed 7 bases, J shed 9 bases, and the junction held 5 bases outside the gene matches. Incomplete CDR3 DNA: TGTGCCAGCGGGACAGGGGGCGCGGGTTCGCCC. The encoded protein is CASGTGGAGSP. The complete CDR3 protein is CASGTGGAGSPLYF.

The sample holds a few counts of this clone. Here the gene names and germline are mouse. The sequenced part of the CDR3 DNA is TGTGCCAGCGAACGACTGGGGGGGCGCGAT. It translates to CASERLGGRD. The CDR3 in full is CASERLGGRDEQYF. The V and J genes are TRBV13-2 and TRBJ2-7; TRBD2 aligns across 12 bases. The read falls 4 residues short of the CDR3 end, and the missing part is taken from the germline J gene. This CDR3 has 14 residues. In germline, CDR1 is NNHNN, CDR2 SYGAGS (reference sequence).

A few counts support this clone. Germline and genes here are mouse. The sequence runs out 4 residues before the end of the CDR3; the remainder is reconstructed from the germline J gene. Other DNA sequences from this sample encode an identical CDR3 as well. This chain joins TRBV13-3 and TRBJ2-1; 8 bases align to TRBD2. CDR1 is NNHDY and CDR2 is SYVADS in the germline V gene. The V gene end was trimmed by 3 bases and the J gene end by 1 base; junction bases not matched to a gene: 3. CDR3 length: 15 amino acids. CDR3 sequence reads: CASSATGGNYAEQFF. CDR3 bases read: TGTGCCAGCAGTGCCACTGGGGGAAACTATGCT.

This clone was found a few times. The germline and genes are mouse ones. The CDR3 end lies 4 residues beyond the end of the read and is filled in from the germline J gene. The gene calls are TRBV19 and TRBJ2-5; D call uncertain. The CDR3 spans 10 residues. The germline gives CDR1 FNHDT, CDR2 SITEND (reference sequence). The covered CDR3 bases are TGTGCCAGCAGTACTGAC. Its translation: CASSTD. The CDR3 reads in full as CASSTDTQYF.

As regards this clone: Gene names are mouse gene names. The part of the CDR3 DNA that was read is TGTGCCAGCAGTGATGAGGGGGGGCGA. This translates into CASSDEGGR. The full CDR3 protein is CASSDEGGREVFF. This chain uses TRBV13-1 with TRBJ1-1; the D gene is possibly TRBD1 (6 bases). The read terminates 4 residues before the CDR3 end, so the remaining end is supplied by the germline J gene. The CDR3 runs to 13 residues. The germline V gene has CDR1 NSHNY and CDR2 SYGAGN.

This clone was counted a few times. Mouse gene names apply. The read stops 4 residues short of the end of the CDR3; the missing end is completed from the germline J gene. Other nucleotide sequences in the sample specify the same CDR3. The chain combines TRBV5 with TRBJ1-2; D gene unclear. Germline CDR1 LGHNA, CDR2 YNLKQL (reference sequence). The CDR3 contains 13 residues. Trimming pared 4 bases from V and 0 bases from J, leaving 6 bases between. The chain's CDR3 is CASSPQTNSDYTF. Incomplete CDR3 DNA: TGTGCCAGCAGCCCACAGACAAACTCC.

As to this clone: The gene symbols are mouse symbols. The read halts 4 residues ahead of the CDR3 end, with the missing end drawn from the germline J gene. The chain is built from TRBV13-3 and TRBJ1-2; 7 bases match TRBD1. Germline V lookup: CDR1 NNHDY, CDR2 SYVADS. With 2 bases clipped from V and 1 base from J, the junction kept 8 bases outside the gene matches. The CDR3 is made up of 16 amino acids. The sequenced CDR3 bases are TGTGCCAGCAGTGAAGGAAGGCAGGGGGAAAACTCC. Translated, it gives CASSEGRQGENS. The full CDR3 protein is CASSEGRQGENSDYTF.

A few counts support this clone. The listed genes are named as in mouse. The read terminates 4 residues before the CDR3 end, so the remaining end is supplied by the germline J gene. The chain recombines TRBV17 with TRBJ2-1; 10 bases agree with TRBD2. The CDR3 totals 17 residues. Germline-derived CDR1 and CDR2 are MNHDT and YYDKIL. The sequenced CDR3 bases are TGTGCTAGCAGTAGTGGCCGCTGGGGGGGCGCGGGGGCT. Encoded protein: CASSSGRWGGAGA. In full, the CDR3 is CASSSGRWGGAGAEQFF.

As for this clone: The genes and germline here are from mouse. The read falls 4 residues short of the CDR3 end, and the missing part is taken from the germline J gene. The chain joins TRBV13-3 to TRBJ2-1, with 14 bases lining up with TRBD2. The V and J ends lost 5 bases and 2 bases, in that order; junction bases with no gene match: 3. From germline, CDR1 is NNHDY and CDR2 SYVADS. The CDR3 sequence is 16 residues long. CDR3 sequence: CASRGTGGADYAEQFF. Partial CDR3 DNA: TGTGCCAGCAGGGGGACTGGGGGGGCAGACTATGCT.

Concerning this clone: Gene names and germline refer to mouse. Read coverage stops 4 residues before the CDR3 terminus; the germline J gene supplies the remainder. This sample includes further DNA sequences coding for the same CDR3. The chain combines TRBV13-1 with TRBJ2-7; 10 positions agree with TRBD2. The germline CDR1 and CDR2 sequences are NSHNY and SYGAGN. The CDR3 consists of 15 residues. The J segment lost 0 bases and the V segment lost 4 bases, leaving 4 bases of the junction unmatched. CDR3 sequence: CASSPTGGVSYEQYF. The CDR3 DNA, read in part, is TGTGCCAGCAGTCCCACTGGGGGGGTCTCCTAT.

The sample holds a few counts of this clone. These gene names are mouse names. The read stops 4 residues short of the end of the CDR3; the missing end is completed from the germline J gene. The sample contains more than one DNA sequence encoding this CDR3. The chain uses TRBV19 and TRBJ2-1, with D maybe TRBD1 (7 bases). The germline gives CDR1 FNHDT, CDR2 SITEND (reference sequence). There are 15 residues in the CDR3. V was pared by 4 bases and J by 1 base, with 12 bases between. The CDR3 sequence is CASSPQGGNYAEQFF. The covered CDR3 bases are TGTGCCAGCAGTCCGCAGGGGGGAAACTATGCT. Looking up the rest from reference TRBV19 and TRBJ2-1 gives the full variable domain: GGIITQTPKFLIGQEGQKLTLKCQQNFNHDTMYWYRQDSGKGLRLIYYSITENDLQKGDLSEGYDASREKKSSFSLTVTSAQKNEMAVFLCASSPQGGNYAEQFFGPGTRLTVL.

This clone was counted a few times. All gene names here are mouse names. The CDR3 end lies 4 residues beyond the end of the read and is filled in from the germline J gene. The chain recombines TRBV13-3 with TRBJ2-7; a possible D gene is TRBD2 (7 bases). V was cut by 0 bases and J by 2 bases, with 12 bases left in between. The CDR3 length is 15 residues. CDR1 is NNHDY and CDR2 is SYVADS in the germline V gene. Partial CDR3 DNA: TGTGCCAGCAGTGATGCACCTGGGGGCACCTAT. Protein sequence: CASSDAPGGTY. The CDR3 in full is CASSDAPGGTYEQYF.

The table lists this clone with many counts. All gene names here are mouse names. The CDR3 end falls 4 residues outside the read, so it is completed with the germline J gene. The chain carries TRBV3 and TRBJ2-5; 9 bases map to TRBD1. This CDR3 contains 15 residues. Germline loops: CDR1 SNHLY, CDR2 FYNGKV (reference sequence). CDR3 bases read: TGTGCCAGCAGCCTAACCGGGACAGGGAGAGAC. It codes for CASSLTGTGRD. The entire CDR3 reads CASSLTGTGRDTQYF.

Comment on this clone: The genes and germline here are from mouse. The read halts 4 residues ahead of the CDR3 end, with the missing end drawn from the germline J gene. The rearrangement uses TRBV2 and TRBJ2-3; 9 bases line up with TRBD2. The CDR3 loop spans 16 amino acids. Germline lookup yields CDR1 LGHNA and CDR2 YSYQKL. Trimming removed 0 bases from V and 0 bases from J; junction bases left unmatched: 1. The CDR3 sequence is CASSQEGLGSAETLYF. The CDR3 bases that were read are TGTGCCAGCAGCCAAGAGGGACTGGGTAGTGCAGAA.